The 8 T cell receptor beta chains listed next were all sequenced from one sample in a study of T cell repertoires in aging, cancer and after chemotherapy (dated by TCRdb to between 2018 and 2021). TCR beta rearrangements were amplified from genomic DNA extracted from peripheral blood rather than from sorted cells or RNA. The run used an Illumina MiSeq. Rearranged TRB sequences spanning V, D and J segments were amplified by multiplex touch-down PCR using a mixed TRB-A/B primer pool. TCRdb trimmed the raw reads at Q25, called clones with MiXCR and kept productive beta chains. Rows are unified per CDR3 protein, each entry keeping the most common DNA and genes. This sample comprises 2,500 to 3,500 distinct CDR3 sequences, approximately 25% of them detected only once. About a third of the sample is held by the ten biggest clonotypes. The specimen sequenced was blood. Every receptor here comes from a human donor with a solid tumor.

The rearrangement joins TRBV10-3 to TRBJ2-7; 8 bases fit TRBD2. Germline CDR1 is ENHRY and CDR2 is SYGVKD. The CDR3 runs to 14 residues. V shed 7 bases, J shed 0 bases, and the junction held 5 bases outside the gene matches. The CDR3 spells CAITPGLVSYEQYF. CDR3 bases: TGTGCCATCACCCCGGGACTAGTCTCCTACGAGCAGTACTTC.

By share, this clonotype counts as medium-sized. This sequence joins TRBV6-1 and TRBJ1-1; 8 nucleotides match TRBD1. CDR1 MNHNS and CDR2 SASEGT come from the germline V gene. The CDR3 is made up of 12 amino acids. V lost 6 bases and J lost 6; bases outside the gene matches: 3. The CDR3 DNA reads as TGTGCCAGCAGCTTACAGGGGGCTGAAGCTTTCTTT. Protein sequence: CASSLQGAEAFF.

V gene TRBV29-1 combines with J gene TRBJ1-5, with D perhaps TRBD1 (5 bases). V lost 4 bases to trimming and J lost 4 bases, with 17 bases between them. In germline, CDR1 is SQVTM, CDR2 ANQGSEA. This CDR3 spans 15 amino acids. The CDR3 here is CSVGDGLSGNQPQHF. The CDR3 coding sequence is TGCAGCGTTGGGGACGGTTTAAGTGGAAATCAGCCCCAGCATTTT.

This clonotype has just a few counts. The chain uses TRBV7-9 and TRBJ1-5, with D possibly matching TRBD1 (5 bases). The germline gives CDR1 SEHNR, CDR2 FQNEAQ (reference sequence). Deletions cut 3 bases from V and 3 bases from J, with 9 bases between. There are 14 residues in the CDR3. The CDR3 DNA reads as TGTGCCAGCAGCTTCGGGACCCTCAATCAGCCCCAGCATTTT. Encoded protein: CASSFGTLNQPQHF.

In its sample, this clonotype was seen a few times. The chain is built from TRBV7-9 and TRBJ2-7; D gene ambiguous. The V and J ends lost 8 bases and 0 bases respectively, with 8 bases between them. This CDR3 is 12 amino acids long. CDR1 and CDR2 (germline): SEHNR, FQNEAQ (reference sequence). CDR3 loop: CASGDGSYEQYF. Written as DNA, the CDR3 is TGTGCCAGCGGCGACGGCTCCTACGAGCAGTACTTC.

The rearrangement uses TRBV12-3 or TRBV12-4 and TRBJ2-5; TRBD2 agrees at 9 bases. V lost 5 bases, J lost 1 base, and 5 bases stayed unmatched. This CDR3 contains 15 residues. CDR3 nucleotide sequence: TGTGCCAGCAGTGACATAGCGGGAGTCCAAGAGACCCAGTACTTC. Amino acids: CASSDIAGVQETQYF.

Relative to its sample, this clonotype is medium-sized. The chain is built from TRBV11-1 and TRBJ2-6; no firm D call. The CDR3 length is 16 residues. V was clipped by 1 base and J by 0 bases, with 7 bases between them. Germline V gene sequence: CDR1 SGHAT, CDR2 FQDESV (reference sequence). DNA for the CDR3: TGTGCCAGCAGCTTAGTAGCTTTCTCTGGGGCCAACGTCCTGACTTTC. This gives the protein CASSLVAFSGANVLTF.

A note on this clonotype: Being one base from a much bigger clone, this may be a read error. V usage is TRBV29-1 and J usage is TRBJ1-2, with a weak D call TRBD1 (5 bases). This CDR3 has 13 amino acids. V was trimmed by 0 bases and J by 10 bases, leaving 15 bases between them. Looked up from germline, CDR1 is SQVTM and CDR2 is ANQGSEA. The CDR3, as DNA: TGCAGCGTTGAAGATCGCCTACTGGGGGTCTACACCTTC. It yields the protein CSVEDRLLGVYTF.